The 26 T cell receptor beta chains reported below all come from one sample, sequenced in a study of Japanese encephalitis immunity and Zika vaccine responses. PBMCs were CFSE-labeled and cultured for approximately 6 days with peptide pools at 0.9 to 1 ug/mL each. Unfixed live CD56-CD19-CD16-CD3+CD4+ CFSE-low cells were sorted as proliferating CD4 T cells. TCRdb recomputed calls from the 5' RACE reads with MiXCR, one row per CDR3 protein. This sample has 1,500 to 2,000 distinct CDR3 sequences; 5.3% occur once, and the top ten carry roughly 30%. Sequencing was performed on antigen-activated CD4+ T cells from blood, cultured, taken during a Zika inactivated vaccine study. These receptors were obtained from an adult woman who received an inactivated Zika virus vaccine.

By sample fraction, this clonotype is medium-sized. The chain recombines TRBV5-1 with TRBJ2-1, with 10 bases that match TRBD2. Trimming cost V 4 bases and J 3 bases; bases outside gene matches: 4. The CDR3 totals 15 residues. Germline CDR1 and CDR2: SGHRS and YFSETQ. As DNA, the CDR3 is TGCGCCAGCAGCCCAGGACTAGCGGACTACAATGAGCAGTTCTTC. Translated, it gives CASSPGLADYNEQFF.

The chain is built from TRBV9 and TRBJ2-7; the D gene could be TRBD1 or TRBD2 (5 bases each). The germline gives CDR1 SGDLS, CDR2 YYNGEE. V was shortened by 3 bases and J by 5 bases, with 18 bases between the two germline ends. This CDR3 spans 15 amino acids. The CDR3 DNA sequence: TGTGCCAGCAGCGACACGGGACGGTTAGGCAACGAGCAGTACTTC. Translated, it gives CASSDTGRLGNEQYF.

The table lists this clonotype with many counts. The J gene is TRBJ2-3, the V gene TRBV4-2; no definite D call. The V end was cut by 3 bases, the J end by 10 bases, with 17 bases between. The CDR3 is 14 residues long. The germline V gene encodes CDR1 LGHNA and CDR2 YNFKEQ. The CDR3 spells CASSQLSSSSAQYF. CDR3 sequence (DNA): TGTGCCAGCAGCCAGCTAAGTTCTAGTAGTGCGCAGTATTTT.

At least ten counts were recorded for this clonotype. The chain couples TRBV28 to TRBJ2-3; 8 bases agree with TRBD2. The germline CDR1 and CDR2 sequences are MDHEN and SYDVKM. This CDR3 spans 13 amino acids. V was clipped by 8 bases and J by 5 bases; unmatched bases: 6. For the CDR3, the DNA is TGTGCCAGCCACTCGGGGGGGAGAGATACGCAGTATTTT. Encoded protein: CASHSGGRDTQYF.

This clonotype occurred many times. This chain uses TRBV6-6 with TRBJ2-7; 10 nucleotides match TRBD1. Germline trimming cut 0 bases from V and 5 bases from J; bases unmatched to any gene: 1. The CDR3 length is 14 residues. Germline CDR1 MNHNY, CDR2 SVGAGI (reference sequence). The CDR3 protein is CASSYSGQGHEQYF. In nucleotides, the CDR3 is TGTGCCAGCAGTTACTCGGGACAGGGGCACGAGCAGTACTTC.

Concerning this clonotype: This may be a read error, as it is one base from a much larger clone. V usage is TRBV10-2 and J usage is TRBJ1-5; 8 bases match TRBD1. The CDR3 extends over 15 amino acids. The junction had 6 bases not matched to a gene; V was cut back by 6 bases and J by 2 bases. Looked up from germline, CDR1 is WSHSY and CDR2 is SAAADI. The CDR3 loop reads CASRETGVGNQPQHF. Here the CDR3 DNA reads TGCGCCAGCAGGGAGACAGGGGTGGGCAATCAGCCCCAGCATTTT.

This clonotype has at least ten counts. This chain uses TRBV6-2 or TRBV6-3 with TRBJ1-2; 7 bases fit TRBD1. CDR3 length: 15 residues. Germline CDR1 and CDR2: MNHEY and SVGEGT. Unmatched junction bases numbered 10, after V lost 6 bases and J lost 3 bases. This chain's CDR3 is CASRQGSAFHYGYTF. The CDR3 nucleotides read TGTGCCAGCAGACAGGGGTCAGCCTTCCACTATGGCTACACCTTC.

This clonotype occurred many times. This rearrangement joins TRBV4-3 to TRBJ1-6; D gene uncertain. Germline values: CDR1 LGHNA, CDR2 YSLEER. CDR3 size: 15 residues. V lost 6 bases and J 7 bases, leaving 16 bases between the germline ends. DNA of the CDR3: TGCGCCAGCAGAACCTCAAGAGTGGGAAATTCACCCCTCCACTTT. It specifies CASRTSRVGNSPLHF.

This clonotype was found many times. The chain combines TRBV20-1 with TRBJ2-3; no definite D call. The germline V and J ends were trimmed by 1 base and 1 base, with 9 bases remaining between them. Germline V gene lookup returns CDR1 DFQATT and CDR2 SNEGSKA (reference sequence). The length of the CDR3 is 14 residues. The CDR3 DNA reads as TGCAGTGCTAGAGTAGGGCCCCGCACAGATACGCAGTATTTT. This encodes CSARVGPRTDTQYF.

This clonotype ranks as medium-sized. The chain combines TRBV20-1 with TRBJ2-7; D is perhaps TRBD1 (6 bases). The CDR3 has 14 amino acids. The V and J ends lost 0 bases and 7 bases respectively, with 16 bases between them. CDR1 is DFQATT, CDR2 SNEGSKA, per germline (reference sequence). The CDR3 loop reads CSARDSRTEGEQYF. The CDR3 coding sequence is TGCAGTGCTAGAGATTCTCGGACAGAGGGGGAGCAGTACTTC.

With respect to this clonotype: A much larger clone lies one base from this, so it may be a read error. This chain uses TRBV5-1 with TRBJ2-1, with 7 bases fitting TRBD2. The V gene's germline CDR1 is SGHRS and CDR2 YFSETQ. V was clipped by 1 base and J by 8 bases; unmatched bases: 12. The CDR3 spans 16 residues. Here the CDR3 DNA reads TGCGCCAGCAGCTTGTGCCCTAGCGGTGGGGCGGATGAGCAGTTCTTC. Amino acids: CASSLCPSGGADEQFF.

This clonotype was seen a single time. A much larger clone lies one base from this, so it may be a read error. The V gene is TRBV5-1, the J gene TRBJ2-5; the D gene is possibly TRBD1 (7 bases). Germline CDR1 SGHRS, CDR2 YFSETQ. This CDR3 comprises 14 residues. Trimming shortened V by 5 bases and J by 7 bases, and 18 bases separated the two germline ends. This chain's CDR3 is CASSGGGPSGTQYF. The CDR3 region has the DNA TGCGCCAGCAGTGGAGGGGGCCCCTCGGGGACCCAGTACTTC.

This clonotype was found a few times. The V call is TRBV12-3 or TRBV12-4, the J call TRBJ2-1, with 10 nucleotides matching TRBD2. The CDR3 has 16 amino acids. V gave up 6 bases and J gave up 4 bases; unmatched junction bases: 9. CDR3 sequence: CASSLKRGGLYNEQFF. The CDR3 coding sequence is TGTGCCAGCAGCCTAAAGCGGGGGGGCTTGTACAATGAGCAGTTCTTC.

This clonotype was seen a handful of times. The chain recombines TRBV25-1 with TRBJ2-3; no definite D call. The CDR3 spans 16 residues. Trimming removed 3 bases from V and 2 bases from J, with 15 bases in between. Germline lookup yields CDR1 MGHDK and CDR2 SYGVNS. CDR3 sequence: CASSDLSRAFTDTQYF. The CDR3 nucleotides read TGTGCCAGCAGTGATTTGTCTAGGGCCTTCACAGATACGCAGTATTTT.

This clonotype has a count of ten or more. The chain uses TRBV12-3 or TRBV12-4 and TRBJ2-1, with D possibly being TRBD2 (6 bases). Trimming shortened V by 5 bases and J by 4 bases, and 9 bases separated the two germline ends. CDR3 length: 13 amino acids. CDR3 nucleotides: TGTGCCAGCAGTGGGGGACTTTACAATGAGCAGTTCTTC. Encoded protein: CASSGGLYNEQFF.

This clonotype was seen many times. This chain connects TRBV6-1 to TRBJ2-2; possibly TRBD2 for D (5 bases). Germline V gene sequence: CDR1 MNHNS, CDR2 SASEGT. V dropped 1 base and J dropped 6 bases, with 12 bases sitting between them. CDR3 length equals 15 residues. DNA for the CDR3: TGTGCCAGCAGTGAAGTCCCTAGCAACGCCGGGGAGCTGTTTTTT. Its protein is CASSEVPSNAGELFF.

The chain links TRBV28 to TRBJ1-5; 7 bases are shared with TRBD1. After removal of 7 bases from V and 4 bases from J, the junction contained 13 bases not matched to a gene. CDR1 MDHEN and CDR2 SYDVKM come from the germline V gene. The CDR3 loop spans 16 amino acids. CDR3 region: CASTHFLGTVNQPQHF. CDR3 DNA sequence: TGTGCCAGCACCCACTTCCTCGGGACAGTAAATCAGCCCCAGCATTTT. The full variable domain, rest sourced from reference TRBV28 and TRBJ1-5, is DVKVTQSSRYLVKRTGEKVFLECVQDMDHENMFWYRQDPGLGLRLIYFSYDVKMKEKGDIPEGYSVSREKKERFSLILESASTNQTSMYLCASTHFLGTVNQPQHFGDGTRLSIL.

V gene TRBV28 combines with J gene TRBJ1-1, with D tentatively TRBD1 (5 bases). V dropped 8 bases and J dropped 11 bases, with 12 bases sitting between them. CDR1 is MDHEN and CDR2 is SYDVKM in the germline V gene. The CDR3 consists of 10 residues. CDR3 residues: CASRGGDAFF. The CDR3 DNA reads TGTGCCAGCCGGGGCGGAGATGCTTTCTTT.

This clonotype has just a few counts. CDR3 protein: CATSDSTQLTDTQYF. The CDR3 coding sequence is TGTGCCACCAGTGATTCGACTCAACTCACAGATACGCAGTATTTT. This sequence joins TRBV24-1 and TRBJ2-3; no clear D gene. The germline CDR1 and CDR2 sequences are KGHDR and SFDVKD. The CDR3 is 15 residues long. With 2 bases removed from V and 2 bases from J, the gap between germline ends came to 10 bases.

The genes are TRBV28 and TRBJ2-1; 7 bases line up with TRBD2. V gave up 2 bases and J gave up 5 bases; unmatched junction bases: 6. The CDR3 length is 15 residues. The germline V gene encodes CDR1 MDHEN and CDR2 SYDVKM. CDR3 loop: CASSLGGDVHNEQFF. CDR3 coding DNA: TGTGCCAGCAGTTTAGGGGGGGACGTACACAATGAGCAGTTCTTC.

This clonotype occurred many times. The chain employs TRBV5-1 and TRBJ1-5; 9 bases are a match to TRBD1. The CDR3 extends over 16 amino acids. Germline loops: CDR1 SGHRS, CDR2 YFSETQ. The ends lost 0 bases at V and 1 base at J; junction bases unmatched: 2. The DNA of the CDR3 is TGCGCCAGCAGCTTGGGTACAGGGGGCAGCAATCAGCCCCAGCATTTT. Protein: CASSLGTGGSNQPQHF.

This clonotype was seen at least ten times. The CDR3 loop is CASSGLGNEQFF. DNA for the CDR3: TGTGCCAGCAGTGGCCTCGGCAATGAGCAGTTCTTC. The chain is built from TRBV2 and TRBJ2-1; no firm D call. Germline CDR1 is SNHLY and CDR2 is FYNNEI. The CDR3 is made up of 12 amino acids. V was clipped by 4 bases and J by 6 bases, with 7 bases between them. The variable domain in full, with the rest retrieved from reference TRBV2 and TRBJ2-1, is EPEVTQTPSHQVTQMGQEVILRCVPISNHLYFYWYRQILGQKVEFLVSFYNNEISEKSEIFDDQFSVERPDGSNFTLKIRSTKLEDSAMYFCASSGLGNEQFFGPGTRLTVL.

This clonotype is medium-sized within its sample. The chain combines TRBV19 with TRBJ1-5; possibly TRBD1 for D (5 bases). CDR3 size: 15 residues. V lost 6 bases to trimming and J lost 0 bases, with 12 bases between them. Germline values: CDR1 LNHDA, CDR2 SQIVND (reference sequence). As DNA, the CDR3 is TGTGCCAGTAGCCTGAAAGGGGATAGCAATCAGCCCCAGCATTTT. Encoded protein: CASSLKGDSNQPQHF.

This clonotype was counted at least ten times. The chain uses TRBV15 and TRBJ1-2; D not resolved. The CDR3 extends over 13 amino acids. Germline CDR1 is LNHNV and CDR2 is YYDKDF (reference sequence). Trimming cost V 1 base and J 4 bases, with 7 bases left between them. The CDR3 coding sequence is TGTGCCACCAGCAGAGGGACGCCCTATGGCTACACCTTC. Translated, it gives CATSRGTPYGYTF.

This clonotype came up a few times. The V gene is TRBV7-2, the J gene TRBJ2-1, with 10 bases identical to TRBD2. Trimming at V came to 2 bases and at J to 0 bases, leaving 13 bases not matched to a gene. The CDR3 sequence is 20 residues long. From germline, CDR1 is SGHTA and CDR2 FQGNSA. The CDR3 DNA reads TGTGCCAGCAGCTTACCCCGAAAAGTACTAGCGGGGTCCTCCTACAATGAGCAGTTCTTC. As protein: CASSLPRKVLAGSSYNEQFF. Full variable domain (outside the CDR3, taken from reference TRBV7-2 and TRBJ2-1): GAGVSQSPSNKVTEKGKDVELRCDPISGHTALYWYRQSLGQGLEFLIYFQGNSAPDKSGLPSDRFSAERTGGSVSTLTIQRTQQEDSAVYLCASSLPRKVLAGSSYNEQFFGPGTRLTVL.

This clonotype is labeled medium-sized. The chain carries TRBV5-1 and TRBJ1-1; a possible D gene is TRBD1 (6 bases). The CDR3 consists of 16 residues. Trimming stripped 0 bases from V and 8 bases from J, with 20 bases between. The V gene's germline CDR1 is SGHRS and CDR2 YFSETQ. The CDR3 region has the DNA TGCGCCAGCAGCTTGGTCCCAGGGGCCGTTGTTTCAGAAGCTTTCTTT. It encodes CASSLVPGAVVSEAFF. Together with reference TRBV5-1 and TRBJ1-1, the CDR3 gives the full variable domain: KAGVTQTPRYLIKTRGQQVTLSCSPISGHRSVSWYQQTPGQGLQFLFEYFSETQRNKGNFPGRFSGRQFSNSRSEMNVSTLELGDSALYLCASSLVPGAVVSEAFFGQGTRLTVV.